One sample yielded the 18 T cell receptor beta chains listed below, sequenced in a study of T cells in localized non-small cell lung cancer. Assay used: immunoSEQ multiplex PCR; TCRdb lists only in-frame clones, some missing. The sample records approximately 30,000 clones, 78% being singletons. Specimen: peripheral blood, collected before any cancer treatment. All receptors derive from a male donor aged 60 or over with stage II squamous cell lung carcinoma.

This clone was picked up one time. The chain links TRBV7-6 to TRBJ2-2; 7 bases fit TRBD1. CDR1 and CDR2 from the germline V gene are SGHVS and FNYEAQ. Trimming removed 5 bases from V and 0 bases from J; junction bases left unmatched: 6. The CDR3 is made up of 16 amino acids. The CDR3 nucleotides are TGTGCCAGCAGCCCATGGACAGGCGCGAACACCGGGGAGCTGTTTTTT. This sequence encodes CASSPWTGANTGELFF.

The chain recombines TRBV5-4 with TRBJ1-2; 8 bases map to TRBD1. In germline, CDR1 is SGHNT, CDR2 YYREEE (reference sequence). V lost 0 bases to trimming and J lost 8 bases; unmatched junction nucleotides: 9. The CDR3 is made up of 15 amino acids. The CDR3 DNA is TGTGCCAGCAGCTTGGAATCAGGGGGCGCGCGGGGCTACACCTTC. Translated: CASSLESGGARGYTF. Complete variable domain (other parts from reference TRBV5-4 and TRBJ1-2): ETGVTQSPTHLIKTRGQQVTLRCSSQSGHNTVSWYQQALGQGPQFIFQYYREEENGRGNFPPRFSGLQFPNYSSELNVNALELDDSALYLCASSLESGGARGYTFGSGTRLTVV.

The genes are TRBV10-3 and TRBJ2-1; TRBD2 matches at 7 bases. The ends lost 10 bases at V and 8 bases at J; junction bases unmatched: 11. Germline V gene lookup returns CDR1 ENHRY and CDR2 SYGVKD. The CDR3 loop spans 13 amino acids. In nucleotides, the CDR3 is TGTGCCACCCGAGTGGCGGGGGTTGATGAGCAGTTCTTC. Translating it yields CATRVAGVDEQFF.

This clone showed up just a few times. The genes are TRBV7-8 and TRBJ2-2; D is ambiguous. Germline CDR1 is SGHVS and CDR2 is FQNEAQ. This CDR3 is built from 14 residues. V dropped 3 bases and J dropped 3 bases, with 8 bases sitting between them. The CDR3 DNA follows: TGTGCCAGCAGCTTCCCCCGGGACACCGGGGAGCTGTTTTTT. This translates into CASSFPRDTGELFF. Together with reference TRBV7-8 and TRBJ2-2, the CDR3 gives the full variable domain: GAGVSQSPRYKVAKRGQDVALRCDPISGHVSLFWYQQALGQGPEFLTYFQNEAQLDKSGLPSDRFFAERPEGSVSTLKIQRTQQEDSAVYLCASSFPRDTGELFFGEGSRLTVL.

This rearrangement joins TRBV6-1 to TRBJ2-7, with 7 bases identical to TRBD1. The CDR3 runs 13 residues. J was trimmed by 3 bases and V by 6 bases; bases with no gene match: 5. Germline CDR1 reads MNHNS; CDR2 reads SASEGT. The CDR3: CASRPGTDYEQYF. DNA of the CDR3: TGTGCCAGCAGACCCGGGACAGACTACGAGCAGTACTTC.

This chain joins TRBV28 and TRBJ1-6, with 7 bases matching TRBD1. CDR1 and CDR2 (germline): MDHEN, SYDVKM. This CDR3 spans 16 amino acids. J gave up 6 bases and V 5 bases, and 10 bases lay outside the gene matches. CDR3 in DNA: TGTGCCAGCAGTCGTAGACAGGGAACAAGTAATTCACCCCTCCACTTT. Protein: CASSRRQGTSNSPLHF.

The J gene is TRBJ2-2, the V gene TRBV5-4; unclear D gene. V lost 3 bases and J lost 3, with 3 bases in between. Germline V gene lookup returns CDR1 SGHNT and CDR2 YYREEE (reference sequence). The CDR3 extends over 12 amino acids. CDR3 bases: TGTGCCAGCAGCTCCTACACCGGGGAGCTGTTTTTT. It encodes CASSSYTGELFF.

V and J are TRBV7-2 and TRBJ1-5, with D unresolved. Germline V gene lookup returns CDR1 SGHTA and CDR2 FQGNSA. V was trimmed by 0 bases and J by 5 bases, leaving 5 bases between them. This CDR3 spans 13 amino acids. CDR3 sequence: CASSLARDQPQHF. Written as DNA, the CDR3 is TGTGCCAGCAGCTTAGCGAGGGATCAGCCCCAGCATTTT.

CDR3 sequence: CASRTGADTEAFF. CDR3 bases: TGCGCCAGTCGGACAGGAGCCGACACTGAAGCTTTCTTT. The V gene is TRBV5-1, the J gene TRBJ1-1; 7 bases fit TRBD1. Looked up from germline, CDR1 is SGHRS and CDR2 is YFSETQ. There are 13 residues in the CDR3. Trimming cost V 8 bases and J 3 bases; bases outside gene matches: 7.

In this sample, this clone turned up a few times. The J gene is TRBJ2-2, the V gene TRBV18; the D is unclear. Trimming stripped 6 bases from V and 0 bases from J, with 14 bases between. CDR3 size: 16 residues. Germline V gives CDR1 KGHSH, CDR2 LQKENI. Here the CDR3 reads CASSINGRTNTGELFF. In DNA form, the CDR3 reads TGTGCCAGCTCGATTAACGGACGAACGAACACCGGGGAGCTGTTTTTT.

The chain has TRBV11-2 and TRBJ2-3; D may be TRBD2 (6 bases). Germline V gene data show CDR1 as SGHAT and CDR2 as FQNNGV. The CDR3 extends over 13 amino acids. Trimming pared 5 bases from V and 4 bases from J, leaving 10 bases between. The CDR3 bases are TGTGCCAGCAGCACTGGAGGGCCAGATACGCAGTATTTT. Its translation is CASSTGGPDTQYF.

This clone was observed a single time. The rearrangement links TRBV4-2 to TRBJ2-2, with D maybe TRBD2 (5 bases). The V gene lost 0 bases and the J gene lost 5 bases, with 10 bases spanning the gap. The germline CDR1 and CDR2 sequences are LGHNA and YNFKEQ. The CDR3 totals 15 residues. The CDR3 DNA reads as TGTGCCAGCAGCCAAGACCCACTAGTAACCGGGGAGCTGTTTTTT. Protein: CASSQDPLVTGELFF.

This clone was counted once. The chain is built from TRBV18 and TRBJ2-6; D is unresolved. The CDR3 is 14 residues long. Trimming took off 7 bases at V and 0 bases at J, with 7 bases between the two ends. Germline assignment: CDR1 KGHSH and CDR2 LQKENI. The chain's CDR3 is CASLASSGANVLTF. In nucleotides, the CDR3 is TGTGCCAGCTTGGCTAGCTCTGGGGCCAACGTCCTGACTTTC.

DNA for the CDR3: TGTGCCAGCAGTTACTCTGGGAATGGCTACACCTTC. Translating it yields CASSYSGNGYTF. The J gene is TRBJ1-2, the V gene TRBV6-6; D unresolved. Germline assignment: CDR1 MNHNY and CDR2 SVGAGI (reference sequence). The CDR3 covers 12 residues. V was pared by 0 bases and J by 6 bases, with 5 bases between.

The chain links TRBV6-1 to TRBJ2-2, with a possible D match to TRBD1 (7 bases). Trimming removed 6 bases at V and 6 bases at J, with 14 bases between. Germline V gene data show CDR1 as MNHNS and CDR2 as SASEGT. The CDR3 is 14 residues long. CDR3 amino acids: CASREGAWPGELFF. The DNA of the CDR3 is TGTGCCAGCAGGGAGGGGGCTTGGCCCGGGGAGCTGTTTTTT.

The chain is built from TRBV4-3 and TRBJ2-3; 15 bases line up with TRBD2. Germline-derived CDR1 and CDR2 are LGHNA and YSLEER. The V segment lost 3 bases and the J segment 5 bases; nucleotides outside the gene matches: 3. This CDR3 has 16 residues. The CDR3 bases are TGCGCCAGCAGCCAGCGGGGACTAGCGGGAGGAGATACGCAGTATTTT. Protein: CASSQRGLAGGDTQYF.

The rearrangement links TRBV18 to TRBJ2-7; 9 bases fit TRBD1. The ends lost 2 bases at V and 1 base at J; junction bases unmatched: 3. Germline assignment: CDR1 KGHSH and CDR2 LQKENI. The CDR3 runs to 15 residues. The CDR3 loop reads CASSPAGTGSYEQYF. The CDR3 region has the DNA TGTGCCAGCTCACCAGCCGGGACAGGGTCCTACGAGCAGTACTTC.

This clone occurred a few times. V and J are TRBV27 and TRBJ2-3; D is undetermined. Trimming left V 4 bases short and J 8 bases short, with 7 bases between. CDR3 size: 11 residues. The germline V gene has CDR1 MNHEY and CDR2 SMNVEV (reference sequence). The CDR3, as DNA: TGTGCCAGCAGTTATGGTATTACGCAGTATTTT. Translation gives CASSYGITQYF.